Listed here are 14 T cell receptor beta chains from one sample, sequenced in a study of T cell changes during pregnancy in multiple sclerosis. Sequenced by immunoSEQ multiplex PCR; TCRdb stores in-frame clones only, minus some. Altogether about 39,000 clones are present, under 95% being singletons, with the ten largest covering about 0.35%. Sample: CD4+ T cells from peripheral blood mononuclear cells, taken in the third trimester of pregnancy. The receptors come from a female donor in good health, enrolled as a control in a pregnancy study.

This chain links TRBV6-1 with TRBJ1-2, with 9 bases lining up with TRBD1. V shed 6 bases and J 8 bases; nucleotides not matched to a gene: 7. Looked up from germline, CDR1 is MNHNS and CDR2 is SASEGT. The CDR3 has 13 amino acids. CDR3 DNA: TGTGCCAGCAGGTCACGACAGGGGGAGGGCTACACCTTC. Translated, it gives CASRSRQGEGYTF.

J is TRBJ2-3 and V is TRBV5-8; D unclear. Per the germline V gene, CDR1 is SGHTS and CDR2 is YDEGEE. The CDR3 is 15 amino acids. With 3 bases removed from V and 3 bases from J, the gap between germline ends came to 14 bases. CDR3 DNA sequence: TGTGCCAGCAGCTCCTTTGCGCGGCTTACAGATACGCAGTATTTT. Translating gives CASSSFARLTDTQYF.

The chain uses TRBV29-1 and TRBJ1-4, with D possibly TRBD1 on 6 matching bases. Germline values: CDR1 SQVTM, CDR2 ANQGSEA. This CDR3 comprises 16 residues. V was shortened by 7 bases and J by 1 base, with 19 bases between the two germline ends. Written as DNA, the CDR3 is TGCAGCGCCCGGACAGCGGTCAGGGGAACTAATGAAAAACTGTTTTTT. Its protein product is CSARTAVRGTNEKLFF.

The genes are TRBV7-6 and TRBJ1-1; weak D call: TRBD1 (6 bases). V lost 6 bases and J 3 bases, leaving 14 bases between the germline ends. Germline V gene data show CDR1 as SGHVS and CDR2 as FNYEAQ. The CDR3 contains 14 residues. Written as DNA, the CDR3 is TGTGCCAGCAGTGCTACAGGGAGTTACACTGAAGCTTTCTTT. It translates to CASSATGSYTEAFF.

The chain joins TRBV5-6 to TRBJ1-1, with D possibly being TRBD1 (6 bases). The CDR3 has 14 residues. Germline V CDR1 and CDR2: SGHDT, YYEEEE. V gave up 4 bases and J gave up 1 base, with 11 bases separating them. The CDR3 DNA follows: TGTGCCAGCAGCCTACCGACAGGGAACACTGAAGCTTTCTTT. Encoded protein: CASSLPTGNTEAFF.

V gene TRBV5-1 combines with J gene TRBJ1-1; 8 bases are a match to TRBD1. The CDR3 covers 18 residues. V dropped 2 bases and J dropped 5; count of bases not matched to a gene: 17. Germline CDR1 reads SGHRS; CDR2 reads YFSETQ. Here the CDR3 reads CASSFLSGIGQGRTEAFF. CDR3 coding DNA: TGCGCCAGCAGCTTCCTCTCGGGTATTGGACAGGGTAGGACTGAAGCTTTCTTT.

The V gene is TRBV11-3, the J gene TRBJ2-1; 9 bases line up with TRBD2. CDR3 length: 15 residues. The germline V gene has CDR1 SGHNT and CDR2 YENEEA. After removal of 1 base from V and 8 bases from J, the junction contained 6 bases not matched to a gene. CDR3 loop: CASSLGGRGGDEQFF. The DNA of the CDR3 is TGTGCCAGCAGCTTAGGAGGTCGCGGGGGGGATGAGCAGTTCTTC.

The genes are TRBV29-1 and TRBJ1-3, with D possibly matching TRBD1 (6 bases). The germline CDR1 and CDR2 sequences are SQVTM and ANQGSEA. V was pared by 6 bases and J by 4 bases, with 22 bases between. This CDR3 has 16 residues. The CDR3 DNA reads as TGCAGCGTCCTTGGACAGTCGTCTTCTGTGGGAAACACCATATATTTT. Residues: CSVLGQSSSVGNTIYF.

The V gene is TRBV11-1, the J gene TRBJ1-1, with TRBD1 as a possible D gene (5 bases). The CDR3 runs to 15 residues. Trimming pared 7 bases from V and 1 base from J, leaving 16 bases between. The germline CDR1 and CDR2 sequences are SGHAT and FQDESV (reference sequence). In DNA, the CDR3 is TGTGCCAGCATACCCCCCGGGGGGAGGAACACTGAAGCTTTCTTT. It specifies CASIPPGGRNTEAFF.

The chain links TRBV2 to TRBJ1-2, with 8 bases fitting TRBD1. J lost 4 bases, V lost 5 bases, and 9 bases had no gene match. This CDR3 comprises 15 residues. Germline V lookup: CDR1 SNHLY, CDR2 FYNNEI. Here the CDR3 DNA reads TGTGCCAGCAGTCAAGGACAGGGTAGGGGCTATGGCTACACCTTC. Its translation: CASSQGQGRGYGYTF.

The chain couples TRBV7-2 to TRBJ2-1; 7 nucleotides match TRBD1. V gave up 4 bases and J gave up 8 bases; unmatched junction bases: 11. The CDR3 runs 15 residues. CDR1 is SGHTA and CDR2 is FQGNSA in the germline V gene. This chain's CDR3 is CASSSQGGPLDEQFF. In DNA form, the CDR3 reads TGTGCCAGCAGCTCCCAAGGGGGCCCCCTTGATGAGCAGTTCTTC.

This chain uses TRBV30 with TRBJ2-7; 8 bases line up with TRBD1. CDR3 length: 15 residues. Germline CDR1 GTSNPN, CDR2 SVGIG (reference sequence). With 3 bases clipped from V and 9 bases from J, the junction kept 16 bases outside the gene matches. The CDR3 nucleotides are TGTGCCTGGAGACGAACGACAGGGGCTGAGTTGGGGCAGTACTTC. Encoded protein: CAWRRTTGAELGQYF.

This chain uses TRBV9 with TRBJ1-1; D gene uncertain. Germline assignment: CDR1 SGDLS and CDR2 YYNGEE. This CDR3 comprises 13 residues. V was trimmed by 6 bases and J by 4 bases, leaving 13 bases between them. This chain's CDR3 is CASTRNTATEAFF. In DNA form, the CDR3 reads TGTGCCAGCACCCGAAATACAGCCACTGAAGCTTTCTTT. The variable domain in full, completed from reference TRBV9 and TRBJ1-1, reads DSGVTQTPKHLITATGQRVTLRCSPRSGDLSVYWYQQSLDQGLQFLIQYYNGEERAKGNILERFSAQQFPDLHSELNLSSLELGDSALYFCASTRNTATEAFFGQGTRLTVV.

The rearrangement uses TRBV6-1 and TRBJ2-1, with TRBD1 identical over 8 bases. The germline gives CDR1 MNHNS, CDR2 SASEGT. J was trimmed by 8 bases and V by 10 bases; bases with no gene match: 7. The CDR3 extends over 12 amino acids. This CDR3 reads CAIRGQGYEQFF. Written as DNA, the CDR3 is TGTGCCATCAGGGGGCAAGGGTATGAGCAGTTCTTC.